The 27 T cell receptor beta chains in this list originate from one sample, sequenced in a study of blood T cell repertoires in COVID-19. Repertoires were generated with immunoSEQ multiplex PCR, while TCRdb's copy carries only in-frame clones and drops some. The sample includes fewer than 110,000 clones, roughly 90% of them seen just once. The specimen was peripheral blood. All receptors derive from a woman aged 55 to 70 with acute or convalescent COVID-19.

The chain employs TRBV24-1 and TRBJ2-7; TRBD1 matches at 7 bases. With V trimmed by 5 bases and J by 1 base, 10 bases remained unmatched. The V gene's germline CDR1 is KGHDR and CDR2 SFDVKD. This CDR3 region has 16 residues. The CDR3 loop is CATSVVGQVISYEQYF. CDR3 sequence (DNA): TGTGCCACCAGTGTGGTAGGACAGGTGATTTCCTACGAGCAGTACTTC.

The chain combines TRBV24-1 with TRBJ2-1, with 13 bases fitting TRBD2. J gave up 6 bases and V 7 bases, and 8 bases lay outside the gene matches. The CDR3 has 16 amino acids. Germline V gene data show CDR1 as KGHDR and CDR2 as SFDVKD. Written as DNA, the CDR3 is TGTGCCACCAGCGAACTAGGACTAGCGGGAGTCAATGAGCAGTTCTTC. Translation gives CATSELGLAGVNEQFF.

The chain is built from TRBV6-1 and TRBJ2-3; D gene unclear. Germline values: CDR1 MNHNS, CDR2 SASEGT. This CDR3 is 16 amino acids long. V was cut by 4 bases and J by 1 base, with 15 bases left in between. In DNA, the CDR3 is TGTGCCAGCAGTGCGAAGAGAGCTCCCCGCACAGATACGCAGTATTTT. As protein: CASSAKRAPRTDTQYF.

Comments on this clone: The same CDR3 is also encoded by other DNA sequences in this sample. The J gene is TRBJ1-5, the V gene TRBV3-1 (or the pseudogene TRBV3-2), with 8 nucleotides matching TRBD1. The germline V gene encodes CDR1 LGHDT and CDR2 YNNKEL (reference sequence). This CDR3 spans 15 amino acids. With 4 bases clipped from V and 2 bases from J, the junction kept 4 bases outside the gene matches. As DNA, the CDR3 is TGTGCCAGCAGCCTTGGACAGGGAGGCAATCAGCCCCAGCATTTT. It codes for CASSLGQGGNQPQHF.

This clone was observed a single time. This sequence joins TRBV3-1 (or the pseudogene TRBV3-2) and TRBJ2-1; 7 bases are shared with TRBD2. Losses at the gene ends were 4 bases for V and 10 bases for J; bases not matched to a gene: 13. CDR3 length: 15 amino acids. Germline V gene lookup returns CDR1 LGHDT and CDR2 YNNKEL (reference sequence). CDR3 sequence: CASSPRGSPAEEQFF. The CDR3 nucleotides read TGTGCCAGCAGCCCCCGCGGGAGCCCCGCCGAAGAGCAGTTCTTC.

The rearrangement joins TRBV28 to TRBJ1-1; the D is unclear. The CDR3 covers 13 residues. Deletions cut 10 bases from V and 3 bases from J, with 15 bases between. CDR1 is MDHEN, CDR2 SYDVKM, per germline. CDR3 region: CATSPPGYTEAFF. DNA for the CDR3: TGTGCCACGAGTCCCCCCGGGTACACTGAAGCTTTCTTT.

V and J are TRBV6-5 and TRBJ2-2; 8 nucleotides line up with TRBD2. Losses at the gene ends were 7 bases for V and 0 bases for J; bases not matched to a gene: 1. Germline V gene sequence: CDR1 MNHEY, CDR2 SVGAGI. The CDR3 has 14 residues. The CDR3 region has the DNA TGTGCCAGCATCGGGGGGGCGAACACCGGGGAGCTGTTTTTT. Translated: CASIGGANTGELFF.

The rearrangement joins TRBV28 to TRBJ1-1; a possible D gene is TRBD1 (6 bases). The CDR3 consists of 12 residues. Germline V gene data show CDR1 as MDHEN and CDR2 as SYDVKM. V was cut by 4 bases and J by 4 bases, with 7 bases left in between. This CDR3 is CASSSGVTEAFF. CDR3 DNA: TGTGCCAGCAGTTCAGGGGTCACTGAAGCTTTCTTT.

V gene TRBV4-2 combines with J gene TRBJ2-3, with 13 bases identical to TRBD2. The CDR3 spans 16 residues. V shed 4 bases and J 4 bases; nucleotides not matched to a gene: 5. Germline V gives CDR1 LGHNA, CDR2 YNFKEQ. The CDR3 nucleotides read TGTGCCAGCAGCCCCCTACTAGCGGGAGGGGCAGATACGCAGTATTTT. Protein product: CASSPLLAGGADTQYF.

This clone has just one count. The chain joins TRBV10-1 to TRBJ2-3; TRBD2 might be the D (5 bases). Germline CDR1 reads WNHNN; CDR2 reads SYGVQD (reference sequence). The V gene lost 4 bases and the J gene lost 3 bases, with 8 bases spanning the gap. The CDR3 extends over 13 amino acids. This CDR3 is CASSARDTDTQYF. CDR3 bases: TGCGCCAGCAGTGCGAGGGATACAGATACGCAGTATTTT.

The chain couples TRBV6-1 to TRBJ2-1, with D maybe TRBD1 (6 bases). V dropped 0 bases and J dropped 4 bases, with 13 bases sitting between them. There are 16 residues in the CDR3. CDR1 and CDR2 from the germline V gene are MNHNS and SASEGT. CDR3 DNA sequence: TGTGCCAGCAGTGAAGCTATACAGGGACCGTACAATGAGCAGTTCTTC. Protein: CASSEAIQGPYNEQFF.

The V gene is TRBV6-5, the J gene TRBJ2-1; 7 bases are shared with TRBD1. J was trimmed by 4 bases and V by 6 bases; bases with no gene match: 9. Germline CDR1 is MNHEY and CDR2 is SVGAGI. This CDR3 spans 15 amino acids. For the CDR3, the DNA is TGTGCCAGCAGAGCCGGGACAGTAGGGTACAATGAGCAGTTCTTC. The encoded protein is CASRAGTVGYNEQFF.

V gene TRBV28 combines with J gene TRBJ1-1; D perhaps matches TRBD1 (6 bases). V lost 2 bases, J lost 5 bases, and 9 bases lay in between. The CDR3 has 13 residues. CDR1 is MDHEN, CDR2 SYDVKM, per germline. CDR3 in DNA: TGTGCCAGCAGTTTACAGGGGCAGACTGAAGCTTTCTTT. It is translated as CASSLQGQTEAFF. The variable domain in full, with the rest retrieved from reference TRBV28 and TRBJ1-1, is DVKVTQSSRYLVKRTGEKVFLECVQDMDHENMFWYRQDPGLGLRLIYFSYDVKMKEKGDIPEGYSVSREKKERFSLILESASTNQTSMYLCASSLQGQTEAFFGQGTRLTVV.

The gene calls are TRBV7-2 and TRBJ2-1; D possibly corresponds to TRBD2 (6 bases). Trimming took off 2 bases at V and 8 bases at J, with 7 bases between the two ends. The CDR3 length is 12 residues. CDR1 is SGHTA, CDR2 FQGNSA, per germline. The CDR3 loop is CASSLREYEQFF. In DNA, the CDR3 is TGTGCCAGCAGCTTACGGGAGTATGAGCAGTTCTTC.

The chain combines TRBV11-3 with TRBJ2-1, with 9 bases identical to TRBD2. Germline CDR1 SGHNT, CDR2 YENEEA. The V gene end was trimmed by 2 bases and the J gene end by 7 bases; junction bases not matched to a gene: 3. The CDR3 spans 14 residues. DNA of the CDR3: TGTGCCAGCAGCTTAAGAACTAGCGGGAATGAGCAGTTCTTC. It specifies CASSLRTSGNEQFF. Variable domain in full (rest from reference TRBV11-3 and TRBJ2-1): EAGVVQSPRYKIIEKKQPVAFWCNPISGHNTLYWYLQNLGQGPELLIRYENEEAVDDSQLPKDRFSAERLKGVDSTLKIQPAELGDSAVYLCASSLRTSGNEQFFGPGTRLTVL.

This clone was seen only once. The rearrangement uses TRBV18 and TRBJ2-1, with a tentative D call TRBD2 (6 bases). V was trimmed by 2 bases and J by 1 base, leaving 9 bases between them. CDR3 length: 15 residues. CDR1 KGHSH and CDR2 LQKENI come from the germline V gene. Here the CDR3 reads CASSPVSGSYNEQFF. As DNA, the CDR3 is TGTGCCAGCTCACCAGTAAGCGGGTCCTACAATGAGCAGTTCTTC.

The gene calls are TRBV5-1 and TRBJ2-5; D is perhaps TRBD2 (5 bases). Per germline, CDR1 SGHRS and CDR2 YFSETQ. V lost 3 bases and J 5 bases, leaving 14 bases between the germline ends. This CDR3 is built from 14 residues. The CDR3 nucleotides read TGCGCCAGCAGCTGGGGAGTTTTAAGGGAGACCCAGTACTTC. This gives the protein CASSWGVLRETQYF.

This clone showed up just a few times. This rearrangement joins TRBV3-1 (or the pseudogene TRBV3-2) to TRBJ1-1; 7 bases match TRBD1. With 6 bases clipped from V and 5 bases from J, the junction kept 12 bases outside the gene matches. Germline CDR1 LGHDT, CDR2 YNNKEL (reference sequence). The CDR3 runs to 15 residues. The CDR3 DNA is TGTGCCAGCAGGCGACTGACAGGGACGACGACTGAAGCTTTCTTT. Translation: CASRRLTGTTTEAFF.

Only a few counts were recorded for this clone. The chain is built from TRBV3-1 (or the pseudogene TRBV3-2) and TRBJ2-2; 8 bases fit TRBD2. This CDR3 is 19 amino acids long. The V segment lost 5 bases and the J segment 3 bases; nucleotides outside the gene matches: 17. Germline V gives CDR1 LGHDT, CDR2 YNNKEL (reference sequence). The CDR3 sequence: CASSSRPVREGRDTGELFF. CDR3 sequence (DNA): TGTGCCAGCAGCTCCCGTCCTGTTCGGGAGGGCCGGGACACCGGGGAGCTGTTTTTT.

The chain combines TRBV6-6 with TRBJ1-1; no clear D. V lost 2 bases to trimming and J lost 0 bases, with 4 bases between them. Germline V gives CDR1 MNHNY, CDR2 SVGAGI (reference sequence). The CDR3 is 13 residues long. The chain's CDR3 is CASSYEVNTEAFF. DNA of the CDR3: TGTGCCAGCAGTTACGAGGTGAACACTGAAGCTTTCTTT.

This chain links TRBV10-3 with TRBJ2-1; no reliable D call. Germline CDR1 reads ENHRY; CDR2 reads SYGVKD. Trimming shortened V by 0 bases and J by 6 bases, and 18 bases separated the two germline ends. The CDR3 loop spans 17 amino acids. This CDR3 is CAISESSSSTKVNEQFF. DNA for the CDR3: TGTGCCATCAGTGAGTCGTCTTCTAGTACTAAGGTCAATGAGCAGTTCTTC.

Only one count was recorded for this clone. The genes are TRBV30 and TRBJ2-7; 7 nucleotides line up with TRBD1. V lost 5 bases to trimming and J lost 6 bases; unmatched junction nucleotides: 10. CDR1 and CDR2 from the germline V gene are GTSNPN and SVGIG (reference sequence). The CDR3 is 13 amino acids. The CDR3 region has the DNA TGTGCCTGGGGCCGACAGGGATTAGGCGAGCAGTACGTC. It codes for CAWGRQGLGEQYV.

The CDR3 DNA sequence: TGTGCCAGCAGCGTAGCGGTGGGCGCGAGCTTTGGGGCCAACGTCCTGACTTTC. This sequence encodes CASSVAVGASFGANVLTF. V gene TRBV9 combines with J gene TRBJ2-6; D unclear. There are 18 residues in the CDR3. Trimming shortened V by 0 bases and J by 3 bases, and 16 bases separated the two germline ends. Germline V lookup: CDR1 SGDLS, CDR2 YYNGEE.

The rearrangement links TRBV19 to TRBJ2-2, with 14 nucleotides matching TRBD2. There are 16 residues in the CDR3. Germline-derived CDR1 and CDR2 are LNHDA and SQIVND (reference sequence). Trimming removed 7 bases from V and 3 bases from J; junction bases left unmatched: 4. The CDR3 DNA is TGTGCCAGTACGGGACTAGCGGGAGCACACACCGGGGAGCTGTTTTTT. It yields the protein CASTGLAGAHTGELFF.

This clone appeared a single time. This chain connects TRBV19 to TRBJ1-6; TRBD1 aligns across 7 bases. V dropped 8 bases and J dropped 8; count of bases not matched to a gene: 9. CDR1 is LNHDA, CDR2 SQIVND, per germline (reference sequence). The CDR3 extends over 14 amino acids. The CDR3 sequence: CASQPGQIYSPLHF. CDR3 nucleotide sequence: TGTGCCAGTCAGCCGGGACAGATTTATTCACCCCTCCACTTT. The full variable domain, completed using reference TRBV19 and TRBJ1-6, is DGGITQSPKYLFRKEGQNVTLSCEQNLNHDAMYWYRQDPGQGLRLIYYSQIVNDFQKGDIAEGYSVSREKKESFPLTVTSAQKNPTAFYLCASQPGQIYSPLHFGNGTRLTVT.

This rearrangement joins TRBV30 to TRBJ1-3; TRBD1 matches 9 bases. Germline CDR1 is GTSNPN and CDR2 is SVGIG (reference sequence). After removal of 2 bases from V and 5 bases from J, the junction contained 10 bases not matched to a gene. The CDR3 consists of 16 residues. The CDR3 nucleotides are TGTGCCTGGAGTCCCACCCGGACAGGGGTGAGAAACACCATATATTTT. Translation gives CAWSPTRTGVRNTIYF.

The chain recombines TRBV7-6 with TRBJ1-3; the D gene is possibly TRBD1 (6 bases). The germline V gene encodes CDR1 SGHVS and CDR2 FNYEAQ. V shed 4 bases and J shed 3 bases, with 13 bases lying between them. This CDR3 is built from 15 residues. CDR3: CASSSQGYDGNTIYF. The CDR3 DNA is TGTGCCAGCAGCTCACAGGGATATGATGGAAACACCATATATTTT.